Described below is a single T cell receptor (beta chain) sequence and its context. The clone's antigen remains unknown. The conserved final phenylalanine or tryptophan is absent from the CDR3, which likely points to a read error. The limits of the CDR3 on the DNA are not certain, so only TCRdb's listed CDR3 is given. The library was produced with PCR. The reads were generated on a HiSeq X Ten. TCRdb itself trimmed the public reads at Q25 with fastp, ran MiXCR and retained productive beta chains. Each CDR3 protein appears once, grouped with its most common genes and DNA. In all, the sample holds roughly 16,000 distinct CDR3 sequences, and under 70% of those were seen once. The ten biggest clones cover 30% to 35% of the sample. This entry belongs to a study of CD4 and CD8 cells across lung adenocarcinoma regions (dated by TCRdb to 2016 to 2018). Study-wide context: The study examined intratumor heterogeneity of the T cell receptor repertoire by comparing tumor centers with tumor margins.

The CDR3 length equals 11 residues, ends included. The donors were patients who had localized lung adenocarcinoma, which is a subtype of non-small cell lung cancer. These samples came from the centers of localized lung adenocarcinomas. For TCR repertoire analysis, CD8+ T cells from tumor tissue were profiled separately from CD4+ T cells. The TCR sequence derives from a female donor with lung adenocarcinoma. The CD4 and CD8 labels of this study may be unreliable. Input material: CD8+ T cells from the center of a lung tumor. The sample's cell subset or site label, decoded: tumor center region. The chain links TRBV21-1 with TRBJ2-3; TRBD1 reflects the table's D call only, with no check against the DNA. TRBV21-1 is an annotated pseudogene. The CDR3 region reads CDQPFCEHPLC.